This T cell receptor beta chain stems from a study of early T cells in non-severe SARS-CoV-2 infection. Researchers tagged individual cDNA molecules with unique molecular identifiers. MiXCR, applied by TCRdb to the 5' RACE reads, yields one record per CDR3 protein. The table has 35,000 to 40,000 distinct CDR3 sequences, under 6.5% seen once. Germline V gene data show CDR1 as SGHRS and CDR2 as YFSETQ. The CDR3 spans 13 residues. Trimming stripped 3 bases from V and 5 bases from J, with 12 bases between. This clonotype was seen ten or more times. The TCR was taken from an adult who was a healthcare worker with PCR-confirmed SARS-CoV-2 infection or an uninfected control (not recorded which). The chain recombines TRBV5-1 with TRBJ2-7; no reliable D call. Sequencing was carried out using whole blood. The CDR3 is CASSSLVGNEQYF. As DNA, the CDR3 is TGCGCCAGCAGCTCCCTCGTAGGGAACGAGCAGTACTTC.